The 16 T cell receptor beta chains listed next were all sequenced from one sample in a study of blood T cell repertoires in COVID-19. The assay was immunoSEQ multiplex PCR, and TCRdb's table has in-frame clones only and misses some. The repertoire includes more than 150,000 clones, 75% to 90% of them detected once, and roughly 13% sits in the top ten. The specimen was PBMCs or T cells enriched from blood (not recorded which). All receptors come from a woman aged 55-75 years who had recovered from COVID-19.

This clone was recorded once. The chain couples TRBV9 to TRBJ2-2, with 10 bases that match TRBD1. Trimming removed 4 bases from V and 3 bases from J; junction bases left unmatched: 9. The germline CDR1 and CDR2 sequences are SGDLS and YYNGEE. The CDR3 length is 17 residues. The CDR3, as DNA: TGTGCCAGCAGCCCACAATCGACAGGGGGCTACACCGGGGAGCTGTTTTTT. This encodes CASSPQSTGGYTGELFF.

The rearrangement joins TRBV9 to TRBJ2-2; D unclear. The CDR3 loop spans 15 amino acids. Trimming took off 0 bases at V and 1 base at J, with 7 bases between the two ends. Germline CDR1 SGDLS, CDR2 YYNGEE. CDR3 nucleotides: TGTGCCAGCAGCGTAGACTACGGGAACACCGGGGAGCTGTTTTTT. Amino acids: CASSVDYGNTGELFF.

A single count supports this clone. The rearrangement uses TRBV30 and TRBJ2-2; weak D call: TRBD1 (5 bases). Germline V gene sequence: CDR1 GTSNPN, CDR2 SVGIG (reference sequence). V was pared by 0 bases and J by 3 bases, with 26 bases between. The length of the CDR3 is 20 residues. The CDR3 spells CAWSVPGIYKFPKYTGELFF. The DNA of the CDR3 is TGTGCCTGGAGTGTACCAGGGATCTATAAGTTTCCCAAGTACACCGGGGAGCTGTTTTTT.

The rearrangement joins TRBV6-1 to TRBJ2-7; D is undetermined. Per germline, CDR1 MNHNS and CDR2 SASEGT. V lost 1 base, J lost 3 bases, and 7 bases lay in between. The CDR3 length is 13 residues. The CDR3 region is CASSEGGYYEQYF. The CDR3 nucleotides read TGTGCCAGCAGTGAAGGCGGCTACTACGAGCAGTACTTC.

The chain joins TRBV28 to TRBJ2-5, with 7 bases matching TRBD2. CDR3 length equals 15 residues. The junction had 8 bases not matched to a gene; V was cut back by 5 bases and J by 2 bases. CDR1 and CDR2 (germline): MDHEN, SYDVKM. In DNA form, the CDR3 reads TGTGCCAGCAGTCCCACTAGGGGAGGGCAAGAGACCCAGTACTTC. This encodes CASSPTRGGQETQYF.

This chain uses TRBV19 with TRBJ1-3; weak D call: TRBD1 (6 bases). This CDR3 has 17 amino acids. Germline loops: CDR1 LNHDA, CDR2 SQIVND (reference sequence). V was pared by 3 bases and J by 0 bases, with 15 bases between. The CDR3 DNA reads TGTGCCAGTAGTATTGGCGCAGGGGTCGGCTCTGGAAACACCATATATTTT. It is translated as CASSIGAGVGSGNTIYF.

V and J are TRBV5-8 and TRBJ1-2; 8 nucleotides align to TRBD1. Looked up from germline, CDR1 is SGHTS and CDR2 is YDEGEE. The CDR3 length is 16 residues. V shed 4 bases, J shed 2 bases, and the junction held 10 bases outside the gene matches. The CDR3 DNA follows: TGTGCCAGCAGCCGGGGCCTGGGACAGGACAACTATGGCTACACCTTC. Translation: CASSRGLGQDNYGYTF.

This clone was recorded only once. The V and J genes are TRBV3-1 (or the pseudogene TRBV3-2) and TRBJ2-1; 7 nucleotides match TRBD2. This CDR3 comprises 17 residues. Losses at the gene ends were 2 bases for V and 5 bases for J; bases not matched to a gene: 12. CDR1 and CDR2 from the germline V gene are LGHDT and YNNKEL (reference sequence). CDR3 in amino acids: CASSQSRPPGRHNEQFF. The CDR3 bases are TGTGCCAGCAGCCAATCTCGGCCCCCCGGGAGGCACAATGAGCAGTTCTTC.

The chain links TRBV3-1 (or the pseudogene TRBV3-2) to TRBJ2-2, with D possibly being TRBD2 (7 bases). The CDR3 loop spans 15 amino acids. Trimming took off 7 bases at V and 3 bases at J, with 15 bases between the two ends. Per germline, CDR1 LGHDT and CDR2 YNNKEL (reference sequence). CDR3 loop: CASTRGGGHTGELFF. DNA for the CDR3: TGTGCCAGCACCAGAGGGGGGGGTCACACCGGGGAGCTGTTTTTT.

This rearrangement joins TRBV24-1 to TRBJ2-5; possibly TRBD1 for D (5 bases). The CDR3 runs 18 residues. V was cut by 8 bases and J by 0 bases, with 24 bases left in between. CDR1 and CDR2 from the germline V gene are KGHDR and SFDVKD. The CDR3 loop is CATTPWGPHLSYQETQYF. CDR3 in DNA: TGTGCCACCACGCCCTGGGGCCCCCACCTTTCGTACCAAGAGACCCAGTACTTC.

About this clone itself: At one of its ends the junction is not consistent with the germline gene, which may arise from a read error. The DNA of the CDR3 is TGTGCCAGCAGCCAGGAGACAGTTCACTTC. The encoded protein is CASSQETVHF. The rearrangement joins TRBV3-1 (or the pseudogene TRBV3-2) to TRBJ2-5, with a tentative D call TRBD1 (5 bases). CDR1 and CDR2 (germline): LGHDT, YNNKEL (reference sequence). The CDR3 runs to 10 residues.

V is TRBV21-1 and J is TRBJ2-5; no check of the table's D call, TRBD1, against the DNA was made. TRBV21-1 is designated a pseudogene. The CDR3 contains 16 residues. The chain's CDR3 is CASSFPGQVYRKTQYF. The CDR3 DNA sequence: TGTGCCAGCAGCTTTCCGGGACAGGTATATAGAAAGACCCAGTACTTC.

The rearrangement uses TRBV20-1 and TRBJ1-1; D is unclear. Germline CDR1 DFQATT, CDR2 SNEGSKA (reference sequence). Trimming stripped 3 bases from V and 13 bases from J, with 12 bases between. This CDR3 is 10 amino acids long. CDR3 DNA: TGCAGTGCTAGGGACGGTGCGGGTTTCTTT. Its protein is CSARDGAGFF.

The V and J genes are TRBV5-4 and TRBJ2-2, with TRBD2 as a possible D gene (6 bases). This CDR3 has 16 amino acids. Trimming shortened V by 3 bases and J by 5 bases, and 17 bases separated the two germline ends. Per germline, CDR1 SGHNT and CDR2 YYREEE (reference sequence). The CDR3 here is CASSSGSGRRTGELFF. Written as DNA, the CDR3 is TGTGCCAGCAGCTCGGGGTCCGGGAGAAGGACCGGGGAGCTGTTTTTT.

This clone was seen a handful of times. The V gene is TRBV7-8, the J gene TRBJ1-2; perhaps TRBD1 as D (6 bases). Trimming removed 5 bases at V and 5 bases at J, with 9 bases between. Germline V gene sequence: CDR1 SGHVS, CDR2 FQNEAQ. The CDR3 length is 12 residues. The CDR3 here is CASSPGQYGYTF. The CDR3 region has the DNA TGTGCCAGCAGCCCCGGACAGTATGGCTACACCTTC.

The rearrangement joins TRBV18 to TRBJ2-4; 7 bases are shared with TRBD1. CDR1 is KGHSH and CDR2 is LQKENI in the germline V gene. After removal of 3 bases from V and 0 bases from J, the junction contained 8 bases not matched to a gene. CDR3 length: 17 residues. The CDR3 loop is CASSPPGQLLAKNIQYF. CDR3 nucleotides: TGTGCCAGCTCACCGCCGGGACAGTTATTAGCCAAAAACATTCAGTACTTC.